The entry below gives a single TCR beta chain sequence along with its context. The antigen remains unidentified. The data are from a study of OX40 agonist ivuxolimab in advanced cancers. For the study at large: The group had a mean age of about 65 years, ranged from roughly 23 to 90, and was around 86% male. Study-wide results and limits: Clonal expansion in partial responders at 0.1-3.0 mg/kg ranked among the lowest.

Generated by immunoSEQ multiplex PCR, the TCRdb table keeps only in-frame clones and is missing some. Of 65,000 or so clones listed, 86% are singletons. Trimming removed 1 base at V and 4 bases at J, with 8 bases between. Looked up from germline, CDR1 is SGHNT and CDR2 is YENEEA. This CDR3 has 13 residues. Blood draws occurred at baseline, cycle 4 day 1, and cycle 7 day 1. This sequence joins TRBV11-3 and TRBJ2-7, with D unresolved. Source: CD4+ or CD8+ T cells sorted from blood, taken in a trial of the OX40 agonist ivuxolimab. The origin of this receptor is an adult with an advanced solid tumor such as melanoma, head and neck, liver or kidney cancer. The CDR3 loop reads CASSLGYPYEQYF. In DNA, the CDR3 is TGTGCCAGCAGCTTAGGATACCCGTACGAGCAGTACTTC.